The 12 T cell receptor beta chains reported below all come from one sample, sequenced in a study of T cells in Graves' hyperthyroidism and ophthalmopathy. Amplified TCR beta CDR3 regions came from RNA transcripts. The HTBI primer set served for first-round RT-PCR of the TCR CDR3. A single record per CDR3 protein comes from TCRdb applying MiXCR to the multiplex PCR reads. Among 200,000 or so distinct CDR3 sequences, about a sixth were seen once, and the ten largest hold roughly 50%. Sequencing used blood. Receptors originate from a woman aged 45-60 years with Graves' hyperthyroidism.

The sample holds a few counts of this clonotype. The chain is built from TRBV28 and TRBJ2-7, with 9 nucleotides matching TRBD2. With 2 bases clipped from V and 2 bases from J, the junction kept 13 bases outside the gene matches. Germline V gene sequence: CDR1 MDHEN, CDR2 SYDVKM. This CDR3 region has 18 residues. The CDR3: CASSLTPLAGIEPYEQYF. DNA of the CDR3: TGTGCCAGCAGTTTAACCCCTCTAGCGGGAATAGAACCCTACGAGCAGTACTTC.

This clonotype has a count of ten or more. CDR3 nucleotide sequence: TGTGCCAGCAGCTTACTTCCGAACACTGAAGCTTTCTTT. Translating it yields CASSLLPNTEAFF. The rearrangement links TRBV7-8 to TRBJ1-1; D is unclear. Per germline, CDR1 SGHVS and CDR2 FQNEAQ. This CDR3 region has 13 residues. Trimming took 2 bases from V and 1 from J, leaving 5 bases between them. Using reference TRBV7-8 and TRBJ1-1 for the parts outside the CDR3, the full variable domain is GAGVSQSPRYKVAKRGQDVALRCDPISGHVSLFWYQQALGQGPEFLTYFQNEAQLDKSGLPSDRFFAERPEGSVSTLKIQRTQQEDSAVYLCASSLLPNTEAFFGQGTRLTVV.

This rearrangement joins TRBV11-1 to TRBJ2-2; perhaps TRBD2 as D (6 bases). Germline-derived CDR1 and CDR2 are SGHAT and FQDESV (reference sequence). The CDR3 runs 14 residues. Between the trimmed V and J ends, which lost 1 base and 5 bases, there was a span of 8 bases. This chain's CDR3 is CASSLDAGTGELFF. The CDR3 DNA reads as TGTGCCAGCAGCTTAGATGCGGGAACCGGGGAGCTGTTTTTT.

This clonotype came up many times. The V call is TRBV5-1, the J call TRBJ1-1, with TRBD1 identical over 7 bases. The CDR3 runs to 15 residues. Germline values: CDR1 SGHRS, CDR2 YFSETQ. V was clipped by 0 bases and J by 1 base; unmatched bases: 3. The CDR3 bases are TGCGCCAGCAGCTTGGTGACAGGGCCGAACACTGAAGCTTTCTTT. This codes for CASSLVTGPNTEAFF.

Sample share makes this clonotype medium-sized. J is TRBJ2-3 and V is TRBV28; 10 bases align to TRBD1. The CDR3 consists of 15 residues. J was trimmed by 2 bases and V by 5 bases; bases with no gene match: 4. Germline CDR1 is MDHEN and CDR2 is SYDVKM. The chain's CDR3 is CASSPGTGDTDTQYF. DNA of the CDR3: TGTGCCAGCAGTCCCGGGACAGGGGACACAGATACGCAGTATTTT.

This clonotype has ten or more counts. The J gene is TRBJ2-7, the V gene TRBV6-1; 8 bases are a match to TRBD2. V trimming: 6 bases; J trimming: 6 bases; junction bases outside the gene matches: 10. The CDR3 contains 14 residues. Germline V gene data show CDR1 as MNHNS and CDR2 as SASEGT. This chain's CDR3 is CASRGLVLRGEQYF. CDR3 in DNA: TGTGCCAGCAGGGGACTAGTACTACGTGGCGAGCAGTACTTC.

Many counts were recorded for this clonotype. The chain is built from TRBV11-2 and TRBJ2-1; 7 bases line up with TRBD1. V lost 5 bases to trimming and J lost 4 bases; unmatched junction nucleotides: 8. This CDR3 is 15 amino acids long. Looked up from germline, CDR1 is SGHAT and CDR2 is FQNNGV. The CDR3 bases are TGTGCCAGCAGCGAGACAGGGATACTTTACAATGAGCAGTTCTTC. This sequence encodes CASSETGILYNEQFF.

This clonotype was detected many times. The chain has TRBV5-1 and TRBJ2-7; D call uncertain. Per the germline V gene, CDR1 is SGHRS and CDR2 is YFSETQ. CDR3 size: 13 residues. V lost 0 bases and J 0 bases, leaving 4 bases between the germline ends. CDR3 DNA sequence: TGCGCCAGCAGCTTGGGCGTCTCCTACGAGCAGTACTTC. Translating it yields CASSLGVSYEQYF.

The gene calls are TRBV19 and TRBJ1-2; 8 bases fit TRBD1. The germline V gene has CDR1 LNHDA and CDR2 SQIVND (reference sequence). The CDR3 consists of 16 residues. Trimming at V came to 1 base and at J to 8 bases, leaving 12 bases not matched to a gene. The DNA for the CDR3 is TGTGCCAGTAGTATAGCCACGACAGGGGACCGGCAGGGCTACACCTTC. Residues: CASSIATTGDRQGYTF.

This clonotype was detected ten times or more. This chain links TRBV27 with TRBJ1-5; D is unclear. The V gene lost 3 bases and the J gene lost 5 bases, with 2 bases spanning the gap. The CDR3 sequence is 11 residues long. Germline CDR1 and CDR2: MNHEY and SMNVEV (reference sequence). CDR3: CASSFHQPQHF. DNA for the CDR3: TGTGCCAGCAGTTTTCATCAGCCCCAGCATTTT.

Of note for this clonotype: This may be a read error, as it is one base from a much larger clone. The genes are TRBV2 and TRBJ1-2; TRBD1 agrees at 8 bases. In germline, CDR1 is SNHLY, CDR2 FYNNEI. Germline trimming cut 6 bases from V and 8 bases from J; bases unmatched to any gene: 11. The CDR3 has 14 residues. In nucleotides, the CDR3 is TGTGCCAGCAGCTCTCTCTGGACAGGGCAAGGCTACACCTTC. Its translation is CASSSLWTGQGYTF. The full variable domain, completed using reference TRBV2 and TRBJ1-2, is EPEVTQTPSHQVTQMGQEVILRCVPISNHLYFYWYRQILGQKVEFLVSFYNNEISEKSEIFDDQFSVERPDGSNFTLKIRSTKLEDSAMYFCASSSLWTGQGYTFGSGTRLTVV.

On this clonotype: This could be a read error, since a much larger clone is one nucleotide away. The chain has TRBV28 and TRBJ1-4; perhaps TRBD1 as D (5 bases). The CDR3 loop spans 14 amino acids. CDR1 MDHEN and CDR2 SYDVKM come from the germline V gene. The CDR3 loop is CASGRGATNEKRFF. The DNA of the CDR3 is TGTGCCAGCGGGAGAGGGGCAACTAATGAAAAACGGTTTTTT.